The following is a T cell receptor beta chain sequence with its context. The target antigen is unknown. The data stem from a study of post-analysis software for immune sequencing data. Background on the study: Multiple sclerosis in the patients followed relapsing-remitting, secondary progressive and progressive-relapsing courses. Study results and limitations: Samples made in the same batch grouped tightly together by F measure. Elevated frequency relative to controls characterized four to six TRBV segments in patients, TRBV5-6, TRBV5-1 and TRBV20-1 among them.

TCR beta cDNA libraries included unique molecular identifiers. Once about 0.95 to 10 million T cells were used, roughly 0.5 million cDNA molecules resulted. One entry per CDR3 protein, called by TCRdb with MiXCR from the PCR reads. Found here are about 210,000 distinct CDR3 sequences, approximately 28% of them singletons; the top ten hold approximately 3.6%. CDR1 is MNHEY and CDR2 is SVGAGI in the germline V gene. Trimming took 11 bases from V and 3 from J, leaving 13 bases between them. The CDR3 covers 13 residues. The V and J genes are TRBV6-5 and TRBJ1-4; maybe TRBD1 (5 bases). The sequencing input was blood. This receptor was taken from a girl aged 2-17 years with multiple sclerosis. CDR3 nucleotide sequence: TGTGCCGACTACCGGGGGGCTAATGAAAAACTGTTTTTT. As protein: CADYRGANEKLFF.